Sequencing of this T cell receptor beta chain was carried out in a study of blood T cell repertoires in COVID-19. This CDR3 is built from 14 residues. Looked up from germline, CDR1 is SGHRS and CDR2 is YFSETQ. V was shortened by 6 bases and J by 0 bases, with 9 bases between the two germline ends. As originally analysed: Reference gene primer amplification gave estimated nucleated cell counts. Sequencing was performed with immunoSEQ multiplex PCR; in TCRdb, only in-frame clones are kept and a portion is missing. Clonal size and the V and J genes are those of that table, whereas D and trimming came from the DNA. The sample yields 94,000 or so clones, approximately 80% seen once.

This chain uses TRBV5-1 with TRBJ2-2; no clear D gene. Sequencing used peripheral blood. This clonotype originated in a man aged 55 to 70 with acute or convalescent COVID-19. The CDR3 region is CASKSQANTGELFF. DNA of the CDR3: TGCGCCAGCAAGTCTCAGGCGAACACCGGGGAGCTGTTTTTT.